One and the same sample provided the 3 T cell receptor beta chains below, sequenced in a study of OX40 agonist ivuxolimab in advanced cancers. Libraries were constructed by the immunoSEQ multiplex PCR assay. TCRdb took this table from immuneACCESS and kept in-frame rearrangements with V and J called. Such tables lack part of the clones; where checked against another copy, unresolved V genes explain under half of the gap, and the rest is unexplained. Present in this sample are 75,000 to 100,000 clones, approximately 80% of which were seen just once. The ten largest clones take up roughly 6% of the sample. This material consisted of CD4+ or CD8+ T cells sorted from blood, taken in a trial of the OX40 agonist ivuxolimab. The source is an adult with an advanced solid tumor such as melanoma, head and neck, liver or kidney cancer.

The chain employs TRBV25-1 and TRBJ1-1; D is undetermined. CDR1 and CDR2 from the germline V gene are MGHDK and SYGVNS. This CDR3 is built from 14 residues. Deletions cut 4 bases from V and 2 bases from J, with 11 bases between. CDR3 residues: CASSGRPQNTEAFF. For the CDR3, the DNA is TGTGCCAGCAGTGGGAGACCTCAAAACACTGAAGCTTTCTTT.

This clone was detected only a few times. The chain is built from TRBV7-2 and TRBJ2-3, with 9 bases lining up with TRBD2. The CDR3 sequence is 17 residues long. The germline V gene encodes CDR1 SGHTA and CDR2 FQGNSA. V lost 0 bases, J lost 4 bases, and 8 bases stayed unmatched. The chain's CDR3 is CASSLAGLAGYSDTQYF. The DNA for the CDR3 is TGTGCCAGCAGCTTAGCGGGCCTAGCGGGGTACTCAGATACGCAGTATTTT.

The chain is built from TRBV9 and TRBJ2-2, with 11 bases fitting TRBD2. Trimming cost V 3 bases and J 5 bases; bases outside gene matches: 6. Per the germline V gene, CDR1 is SGDLS and CDR2 is YYNGEE. CDR3 size: 16 residues. In DNA form, the CDR3 reads TGTGCCAGCAGCGACCCTAGCGGGGGGCTTACCGGGGAGCTGTTTTTT. Its protein product is CASSDPSGGLTGELFF.